This TCR beta chain was profiled in a study of T cells in Graves' hyperthyroidism and ophthalmopathy. About this clonotype: Its antigen is currently unknown.

Calling Graves' hyperthyroidism stable meant ophthalmopathy did not progress within 18 months. Patients were excluded for uncontrolled infection, other autoimmune disease, pregnancy or lactation. Extraction of PBMCs used roughly 9.4 ml of fresh peripheral blood. Findings and caveats of the study: Clonotypes that were expanded in thyroid above 0.001 mostly appeared in blood too.

The CDR3 regions of TCR beta were amplified from RNA transcripts. TCR CDR3 regions were first amplified by RT-PCR with HTBI primers. Via MiXCR, TCRdb re-called the multiplex PCR reads, giving one row per CDR3 protein. The sample carries roughly 800,000 distinct CDR3 sequences, about two fifths recorded once. V was shortened by 3 bases and J by 7 bases, with 18 bases between the two germline ends. The CDR3 consists of 15 residues. The V gene's germline CDR1 is SNHLY and CDR2 FYNNEI. The receptor comes from a man between 18 and 29 years old with Graves' hyperthyroidism. The sequenced sample consisted of blood. The chain uses TRBV2 and TRBJ1-1; the D gene is possibly TRBD1 (5 bases). The CDR3: CASSEGLAGLGEAFF. Here the CDR3 DNA reads TGTGCCAGCAGTGAGGGACTAGCGGGACTGGGTGAAGCTTTCTTT. Variable domain in full (rest from reference TRBV2 and TRBJ1-1): EPEVTQTPSHQVTQMGQEVILRCVPISNHLYFYWYRQILGQKVEFLVSFYNNEISEKSEIFDDQFSVERPDGSNFTLKIRSTKLEDSAMYFCASSEGLAGLGEAFFGQGTRLTVV.